Below, 18 T cell receptor beta chains from the same sample are listed, as sequenced in a study of control samples from healthy donors and cancer patients. Profiling relied on immunoSEQ multiplex PCR, and the TCRdb table lists in-frame clones only, not all of them. The table shows roughly 130,000 clones, with approximately 94% occurring only once. Input material: blood. These receptors all stem from a man under 40 in good health.

The chain recombines TRBV4-3 with TRBJ1-3, with D hard to call. Germline loops: CDR1 LGHNA, CDR2 YSLEER. The CDR3 runs 17 residues. Trimming left V 0 bases short and J 2 bases short, with 14 bases between. CDR3 nucleotides: TGCGCCAGCAGCCAAGATAAAATCGGCAGTACTGGAAACACCATATATTTT. As protein: CASSQDKIGSTGNTIYF.

This clone was found once. This chain connects TRBV3-1 (or the pseudogene TRBV3-2) to TRBJ2-2; 11 positions match TRBD2. Germline assignment: CDR1 LGHDT and CDR2 YNNKEL (reference sequence). After removal of 0 bases from V and 0 bases from J, the junction contained 6 bases not matched to a gene. The CDR3 sequence is 19 residues long. The CDR3 DNA follows: TGTGCCAGCAGCCAAGATGCTAGCGGGGGGACTACGAACACCGGGGAGCTGTTTTTT. Protein sequence: CASSQDASGGTTNTGELFF.

The V gene is TRBV12-3 or TRBV12-4, the J gene TRBJ1-2, with a possible D match to TRBD1 (6 bases). CDR3 size: 12 residues. V was shortened by 4 bases and J by 7 bases, with 10 bases between the two germline ends. The CDR3 spells CASSSGVGGYTF. The CDR3, as DNA: TGTGCCAGCAGTTCAGGGGTAGGTGGCTACACCTTC.

The rearrangement uses TRBV4-1 and TRBJ2-5; D unclear. CDR1 MGHRA and CDR2 YSYEKL come from the germline V gene. The CDR3 runs 13 residues. V lost 2 bases and J lost 1, with 5 bases in between. The CDR3: CASSQNLQETQYF. The CDR3 nucleotides are TGCGCCAGCAGCCAAAATCTCCAAGAGACCCAGTACTTC.

The V call is TRBV4-1, the J call TRBJ2-7; 9 nucleotides line up with TRBD2. V shed 2 bases and J 2 bases; nucleotides not matched to a gene: 4. The length of the CDR3 is 15 residues. Germline V gene sequence: CDR1 MGHRA, CDR2 YSYEKL. CDR3 nucleotide sequence: TGCGCCAGCAGCCAACCGCTAGCGGGGACCTACGAGCAGTACTTC. Translating it yields CASSQPLAGTYEQYF.

V and J are TRBV18 and TRBJ2-2, with D perhaps TRBD2 (6 bases). CDR1 and CDR2 from the germline V gene are KGHSH and LQKENI. V lost 3 bases and J lost 3, with 14 bases in between. The CDR3 has 16 amino acids. In nucleotides, the CDR3 is TGTGCCAGCTCACCTCGTCAGGTAGCGGACACCGGGGAGCTGTTTTTT. Translation: CASSPRQVADTGELFF.

The rearrangement uses TRBV4-1 and TRBJ2-1; the D is unclear. Germline CDR1 MGHRA, CDR2 YSYEKL. V dropped 0 bases and J dropped 6 bases, with 9 bases sitting between them. The CDR3 totals 14 residues. The CDR3 loop reads CASSQDRNTNEQFF. CDR3 DNA: TGCGCCAGCAGCCAAGACCGGAACACCAATGAGCAGTTCTTC.

The chain joins TRBV30 to TRBJ1-1; maybe TRBD1 (5 bases). Germline CDR1 GTSNPN, CDR2 SVGIG (reference sequence). V was pared by 2 bases and J by 2 bases, with 24 bases between. The CDR3 sequence is 18 residues long. The CDR3 nucleotides read TGTGCCTGGAGTCCCCCCGGACAATCAGTGGGGTCCAACACTGAAGCTTTCTTT. Its protein product is CAWSPPGQSVGSNTEAFF.

This rearrangement joins TRBV6-5 to TRBJ2-2; 8 bases fit TRBD2. The CDR3 spans 14 residues. With V trimmed by 7 bases and J by 6 bases, 7 bases remained unmatched. CDR1 MNHEY and CDR2 SVGAGI come from the germline V gene. The CDR3: CASTPGGPSGELFF. CDR3 in DNA: TGTGCCAGCACTCCGGGGGGGCCTTCCGGGGAGCTGTTTTTT.

This clone has just one count. V is TRBV19 and J is TRBJ1-2; no reliable D call. The CDR3 totals 14 residues. Germline V lookup: CDR1 LNHDA, CDR2 SQIVND (reference sequence). V was cut by 6 bases and J by 5 bases, with 16 bases left in between. The DNA of the CDR3 is TGTGCCAGTAGCCCGGACGCCTTGCGGTATGGCTACACCTTC. Protein sequence: CASSPDALRYGYTF.

This chain uses TRBV27 with TRBJ1-2; the match to TRBD1 covers 9 bases. The V gene's germline CDR1 is MNHEY and CDR2 SMNVEV (reference sequence). The CDR3 spans 14 residues. V lost 8 bases and J lost 7; bases outside the gene matches: 11. The CDR3 coding sequence is TGTGCCAGCCATACCACCGGGACAGGGCCTGGCTACACCTTC. It codes for CASHTTGTGPGYTF.

The chain is built from TRBV19 and TRBJ1-1; D call uncertain. V lost 4 bases and J lost 4, with 10 bases in between. CDR1 and CDR2 (germline): LNHDA, SQIVND (reference sequence). The CDR3 has 13 amino acids. The CDR3 DNA sequence: TGTGCCAGTAGTAATACGGGAACCACTGAAGCTTTCTTT. It is translated as CASSNTGTTEAFF.

The gene calls are TRBV4-1 and TRBJ2-2, with TRBD1 as a possible D gene (5 bases). Trimming cost V 4 bases and J 5 bases, with 14 bases left between them. The CDR3 is made up of 15 amino acids. CDR1 is MGHRA, CDR2 YSYEKL, per germline. CDR3 amino acids: CASSPSRGTTGELFF. The CDR3 DNA sequence: TGCGCCAGCAGCCCTTCTAGGGGAACGACCGGGGAGCTGTTTTTT.

The V and J genes are TRBV10-3 and TRBJ2-2; D gene ambiguous. Looked up from germline, CDR1 is ENHRY and CDR2 is SYGVKD. V was shortened by 5 bases and J by 1 base, with 11 bases between the two germline ends. This CDR3 has 15 residues. The CDR3 region is CAISSTNRNTGELFF. The CDR3 DNA follows: TGTGCCATCAGTAGCACCAATAGGAACACCGGGGAGCTGTTTTTT.

Of note for this clone: This specimen includes other DNA sequences encoding the same CDR3. The chain carries TRBV6-5 and TRBJ1-5; D remains ambiguous. CDR1 is MNHEY, CDR2 SVGAGI, per germline. V dropped 3 bases and J dropped 5 bases, with 8 bases sitting between them. The CDR3 contains 13 residues. The CDR3 here is CASSYSRDQPQHF. CDR3 nucleotide sequence: TGTGCCAGCAGTTATTCCCGAGATCAGCCCCAGCATTTT.

The V and J genes are TRBV7-2 and TRBJ2-3; D tentatively reads TRBD1 or TRBD2 (5 bases each). V lost 5 bases to trimming and J lost 0 bases, with 12 bases between them. CDR3 length: 15 residues. Germline V CDR1 and CDR2: SGHTA, FQGNSA. The CDR3 sequence is CASSPFRGSTDTQYF. CDR3 nucleotide sequence: TGTGCCAGCAGCCCTTTTCGGGGCAGCACAGATACGCAGTATTTT.

The CDR3 DNA follows: TGTGCCAGCAGCCCAGGGTATAGCAATCAGCCCCAGCATTTT. It translates to CASSPGYSNQPQHF. V and J are TRBV11-2 and TRBJ1-5; maybe TRBD1 (5 bases). The CDR3 has 14 residues. V gave up 5 bases and J gave up 0 bases, with 8 bases separating them. CDR1 SGHAT and CDR2 FQNNGV come from the germline V gene.

The rearrangement links TRBV20-1 to TRBJ2-1; perhaps TRBD2 as D (5 bases). V shed 7 bases and J shed 7 bases, with 11 bases lying between them. The CDR3 runs 11 residues. Germline lookup yields CDR1 DFQATT and CDR2 SNEGSKA (reference sequence). The CDR3 DNA is TGCAGTGTCCCGGGATATAATGAGCAGTTCTTC. This sequence encodes CSVPGYNEQFF.